This T cell receptor beta chain was identified in a study of PD-1 blockade in classical Hodgkin lymphoma. Notes on the study in general: Lower baseline TCR diversity marked trial partial responders and progressors.

This clone was observed at least ten times. The target antigen is unknown. With no exception, relapse followed autologous stem cell transplantation in all patients, and brentuximab vedotin exposure varied. Method: immunoSEQ multiplex PCR; TCRdb's copy keeps in-frame clones and lacks some. The table shows about 26,000 clones, with roughly 62% occurring only once. This specimen consisted of peripheral blood mononuclear cells (PBMCs), obtained before the second cycle of nivolumab. The sequence was obtained from a human donor with classical Hodgkin lymphoma.

The CDR3 protein is CAWSDRLTDTQYF. The CDR3 coding sequence is TGTGCCTGGAGCGACAGGCTCACAGATACGCAGTATTTT. The chain is built from TRBV30 and TRBJ2-3; tentative D call: TRBD1 (6 bases). The CDR3 is 13 amino acids. V was pared by 3 bases and J by 2 bases, with 9 bases between. Looked up from germline, CDR1 is GTSNPN and CDR2 is SVGIG (reference sequence).